This TCR beta chain was captured in a study of T-cell reconstitution after alpha-beta-depleted transplantation in children. Overall study results and limits: T cells produced anew were the main source of T-cell counts and diversity one year after transplant. At around two months after transplant, the alpha-beta T cells were reportedly derived from several hundred expanded clones that came from non-depleted graft cells. Surviving recipient T cells and thymic progenitors produced the high day-60 TCRbeta diversity seen in some patients.

The CDR3 is 13 amino acids. Trimming pared 6 bases from V and 3 bases from J, leaving 10 bases between. Preparing the TCRbeta library involved the use of unique molecular identifiers. TCRdb reprocessed the PCR reads with MiXCR, giving one entry per CDR3 protein. The profile shows 750,000 to 950,000 distinct CDR3 sequences, under 20% of them singletons. Many counts were recorded for this clonotype. Its antigen is as yet unknown. This chain connects TRBV12-3 or TRBV12-4 to TRBJ2-3; D remains unclear. This clonotype originated in a male patient under 18 who had a stem cell transplant for acute lymphoblastic leukemia, so the T cells may come from the graft donor. This specimen consisted of PBMCs, mostly from graft donor cells, obtained 360 days after TCRalphabeta/CD19-depleted stem cell transplant. CDR3 nucleotide sequence: TGTGCCAGCAGGATCGTGGTAACAGATACGCAGTATTTT. It codes for CASRIVVTDTQYF.